This T cell receptor beta chain derives from a study of blood T cell repertoires in COVID-19. Background on the study: The United States, Italy and Spain provided the acute and convalescent COVID-19 samples.

The study counted Cohort 3 donors as recovered given two negative PCRs, clearance, or symptom resolution. The sample holds a few counts of this clone. Per the authors' pipeline: Cell counts per sample came from amplifying reference gene primers. Sequencing used immunoSEQ multiplex PCR; TCRdb keeps in-frame clones, though not all of them. V, J and clone size reflect that table, while D and trimming were determined from the DNA. The sample gives around 300,000 clones, roughly nine tenths of which show up once; 6% to 7% is in the top ten. This CDR3 is 12 amino acids long. V lost 5 bases, J lost 1 base, and 5 bases lay in between. Germline assignment: CDR1 SGHTA and CDR2 FQGNSA.

This chain links TRBV7-2 with TRBJ1-1; D remains unclear. Material: PBMCs or T cells enriched from blood (not recorded which). The receptor comes from a woman between 40 and 50 years old who had recovered from COVID-19. DNA for the CDR3: TGTGCCAGCAGCCACACGAACACTGAAGCTTTCTTT. Protein: CASSHTNTEAFF. Complete variable domain (other parts from reference TRBV7-2 and TRBJ1-1): GAGVSQSPSNKVTEKGKDVELRCDPISGHTALYWYRQSLGQGLEFLIYFQGNSAPDKSGLPSDRFSAERTGGSVSTLTIQRTQQEDSAVYLCASSHTNTEAFFGQGTRLTVV.